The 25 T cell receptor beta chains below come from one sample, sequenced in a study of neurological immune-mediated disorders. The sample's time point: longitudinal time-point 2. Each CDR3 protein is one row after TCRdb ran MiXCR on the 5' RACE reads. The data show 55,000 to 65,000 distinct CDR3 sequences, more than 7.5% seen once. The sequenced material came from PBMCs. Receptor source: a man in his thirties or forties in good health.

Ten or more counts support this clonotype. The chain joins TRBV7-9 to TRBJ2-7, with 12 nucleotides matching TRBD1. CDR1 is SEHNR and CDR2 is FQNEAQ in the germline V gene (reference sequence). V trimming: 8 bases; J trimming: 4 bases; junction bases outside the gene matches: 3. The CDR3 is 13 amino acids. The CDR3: CASGDRGPYEQYF. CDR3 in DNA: TGTGCCAGCGGGGACAGGGGGCCATACGAGCAGTACTTC.

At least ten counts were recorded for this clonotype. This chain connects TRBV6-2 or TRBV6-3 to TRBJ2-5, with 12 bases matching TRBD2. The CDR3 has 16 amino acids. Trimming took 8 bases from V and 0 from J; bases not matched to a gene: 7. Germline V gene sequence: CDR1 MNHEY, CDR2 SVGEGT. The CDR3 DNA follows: TGTGCCAGCTTCACGACTAGCGGGAGATACCAAGAGACCCAGTACTTC. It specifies CASFTTSGRYQETQYF.

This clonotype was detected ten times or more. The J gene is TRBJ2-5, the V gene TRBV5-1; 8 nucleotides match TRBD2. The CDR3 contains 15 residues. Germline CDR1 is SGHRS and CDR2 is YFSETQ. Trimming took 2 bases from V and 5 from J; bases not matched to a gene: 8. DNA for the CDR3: TGCGCCAGCAGCTTAACGGCGGGAGGTATGGAGACCCAGTACTTC. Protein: CASSLTAGGMETQYF. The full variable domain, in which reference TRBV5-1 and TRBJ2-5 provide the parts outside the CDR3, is KAGVTQTPRYLIKTRGQQVTLSCSPISGHRSVSWYQQTPGQGLQFLFEYFSETQRNKGNFPGRFSGRQFSNSRSEMNVSTLELGDSALYLCASSLTAGGMETQYFGPGTRLLVL.

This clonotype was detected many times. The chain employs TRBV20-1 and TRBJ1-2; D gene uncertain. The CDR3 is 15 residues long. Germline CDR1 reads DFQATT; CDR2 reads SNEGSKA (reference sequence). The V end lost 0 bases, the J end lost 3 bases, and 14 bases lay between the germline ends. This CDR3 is CSARDPRTDYYGYTF. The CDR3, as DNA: TGCAGTGCTAGAGATCCTAGGACGGACTACTATGGCTACACCTTC.

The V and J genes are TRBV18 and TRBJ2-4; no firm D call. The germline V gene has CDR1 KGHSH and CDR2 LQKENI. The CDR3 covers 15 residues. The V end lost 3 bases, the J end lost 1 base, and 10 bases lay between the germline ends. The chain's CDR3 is CASSPEVSAKNIQYF. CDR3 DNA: TGTGCCAGCTCACCCGAGGTGTCTGCCAAAAACATTCAGTACTTC.

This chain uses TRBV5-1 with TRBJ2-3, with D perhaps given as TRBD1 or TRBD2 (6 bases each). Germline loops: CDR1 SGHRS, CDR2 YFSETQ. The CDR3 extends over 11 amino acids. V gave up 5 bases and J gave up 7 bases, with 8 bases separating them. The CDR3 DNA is TGCGCCAGCAGAGGGGGGAATACGCAGTATTTT. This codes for CASRGGNTQYF.

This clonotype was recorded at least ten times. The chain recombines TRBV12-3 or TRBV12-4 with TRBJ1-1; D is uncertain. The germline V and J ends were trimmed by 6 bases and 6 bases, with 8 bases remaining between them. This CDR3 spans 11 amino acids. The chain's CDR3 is CASRFKAEAFF. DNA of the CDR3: TGTGCCAGCAGATTCAAGGCTGAAGCTTTCTTT.

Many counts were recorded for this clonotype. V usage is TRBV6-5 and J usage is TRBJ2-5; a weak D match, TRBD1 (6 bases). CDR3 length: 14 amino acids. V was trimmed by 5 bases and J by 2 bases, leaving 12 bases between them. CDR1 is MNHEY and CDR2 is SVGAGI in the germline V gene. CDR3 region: CASSPRGPQETQYF. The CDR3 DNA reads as TGTGCCAGCAGTCCCAGGGGACCTCAAGAGACCCAGTACTTC.

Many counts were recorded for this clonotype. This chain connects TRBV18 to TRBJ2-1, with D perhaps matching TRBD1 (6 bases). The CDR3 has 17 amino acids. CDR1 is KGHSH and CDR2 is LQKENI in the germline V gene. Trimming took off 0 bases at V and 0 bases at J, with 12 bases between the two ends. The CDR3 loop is CASSPPGRGNSYNEQFF. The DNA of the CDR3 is TGTGCCAGCTCACCACCAGGCAGGGGAAACTCCTACAATGAGCAGTTCTTC.

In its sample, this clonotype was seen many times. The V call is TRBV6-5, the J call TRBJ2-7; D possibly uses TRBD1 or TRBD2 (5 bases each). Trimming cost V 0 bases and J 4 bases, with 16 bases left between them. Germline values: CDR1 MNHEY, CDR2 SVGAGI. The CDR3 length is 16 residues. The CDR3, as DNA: TGTGCCAGCAGTTACTCTCGGGACGTCCGGATGTACGAGCAGTACTTC. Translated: CASSYSRDVRMYEQYF.

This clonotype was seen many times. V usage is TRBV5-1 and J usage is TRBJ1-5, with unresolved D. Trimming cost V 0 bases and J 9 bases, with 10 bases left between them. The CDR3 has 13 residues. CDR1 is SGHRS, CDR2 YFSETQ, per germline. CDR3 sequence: CASSLELGRPQHF. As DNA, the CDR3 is TGCGCCAGCAGCTTGGAACTAGGGCGGCCCCAGCATTTT.

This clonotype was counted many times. CDR3 in amino acids: CASSEDWNRGRLYGYTF. DNA of the CDR3: TGTGCCAGCAGTGAAGATTGGAATAGGGGGCGCCTCTATGGCTACACCTTC. The chain uses TRBV6-1 and TRBJ1-2; 7 nucleotides align to TRBD1. Germline V gene lookup returns CDR1 MNHNS and CDR2 SASEGT. CDR3 length: 17 residues. The junction had 12 bases not matched to a gene; V was cut back by 1 base and J by 4 bases.

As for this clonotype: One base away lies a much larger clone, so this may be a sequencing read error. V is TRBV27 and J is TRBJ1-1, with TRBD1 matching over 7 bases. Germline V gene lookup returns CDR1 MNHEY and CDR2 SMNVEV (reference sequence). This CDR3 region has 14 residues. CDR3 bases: TGTGCCAGCAGGAGAACAGGGGATAGGACTGAAGCTTTATTT. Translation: CASRRTGDRTEALF.

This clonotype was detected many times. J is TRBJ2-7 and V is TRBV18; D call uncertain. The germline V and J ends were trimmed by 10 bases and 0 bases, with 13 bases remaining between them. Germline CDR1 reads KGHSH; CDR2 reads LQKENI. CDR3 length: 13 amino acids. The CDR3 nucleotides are TGTGCCACCTCCGGCCTCAGCTCCTACGAGCAGTACTTC. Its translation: CATSGLSSYEQYF. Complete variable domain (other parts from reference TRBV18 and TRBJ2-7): NAGVMQNPRHLVRRRGQEARLRCSPMKGHSHVYWYRQLPEEGLKFMVYLQKENIIDESGMPKERFSAEFPKEGPSILRIQQVVRGDSAAYFCATSGLSSYEQYFGPGTRLTVT.

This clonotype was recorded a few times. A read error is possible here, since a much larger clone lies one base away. CDR3 region: CASGGSTGVNTGDLFF. CDR3 nucleotides: TGTGCCAGCGGAGGGTCGACAGGAGTGAACACCGGGGACCTGTTTTTT. The rearrangement joins TRBV12-3 or TRBV12-4 to TRBJ2-2, with D perhaps being TRBD1 or TRBD2 (6 bases each). This CDR3 contains 16 residues.

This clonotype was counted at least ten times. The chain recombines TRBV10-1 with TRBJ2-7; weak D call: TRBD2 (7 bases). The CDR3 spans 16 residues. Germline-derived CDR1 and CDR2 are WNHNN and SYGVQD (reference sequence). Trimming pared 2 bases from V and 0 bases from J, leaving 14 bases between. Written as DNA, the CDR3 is TGCGCCAGCAGTGAGGGGCCCGCGGGGGCCTCCTACGAGCAGTACTTC. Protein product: CASSEGPAGASYEQYF.

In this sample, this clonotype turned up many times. CDR3 sequence (DNA): TGCAGTGCTAGAGATCTGAGGGAGGGTAATTCCTACGAGCAGTACTTC. Its translation is CSARDLREGNSYEQYF. The chain recombines TRBV20-1 with TRBJ2-7; 7 bases match TRBD2. Germline values: CDR1 DFQATT, CDR2 SNEGSKA (reference sequence). Unmatched junction bases numbered 9, after V lost 0 bases and J lost 1 base. CDR3 length: 16 amino acids.

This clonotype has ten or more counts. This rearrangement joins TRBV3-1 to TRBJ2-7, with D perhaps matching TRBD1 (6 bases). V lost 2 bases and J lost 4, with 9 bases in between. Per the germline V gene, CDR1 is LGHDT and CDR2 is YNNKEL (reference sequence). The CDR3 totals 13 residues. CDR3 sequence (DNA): TGTGCCAGCAGCCAACAGGGGTGGTACGAGCAGTACTTC. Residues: CASSQQGWYEQYF.

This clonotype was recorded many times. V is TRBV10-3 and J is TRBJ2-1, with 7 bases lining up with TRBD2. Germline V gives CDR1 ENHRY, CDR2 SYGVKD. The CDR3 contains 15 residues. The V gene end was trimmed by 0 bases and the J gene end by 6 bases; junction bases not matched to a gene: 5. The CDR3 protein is CAISESAGEGNEQFF. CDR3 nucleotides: TGTGCCATCAGTGAGTCTGCGGGAGAGGGCAATGAGCAGTTCTTC.

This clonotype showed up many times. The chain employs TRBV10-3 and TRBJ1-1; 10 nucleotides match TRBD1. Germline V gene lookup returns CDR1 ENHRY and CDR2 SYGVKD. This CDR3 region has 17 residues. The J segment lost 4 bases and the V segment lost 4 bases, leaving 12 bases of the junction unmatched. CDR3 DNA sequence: TGTGCCATCAGTGGGAACCAAGGGACAGGGGCGGGCACTGAAGCTTTCTTT. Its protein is CAISGNQGTGAGTEAFF.

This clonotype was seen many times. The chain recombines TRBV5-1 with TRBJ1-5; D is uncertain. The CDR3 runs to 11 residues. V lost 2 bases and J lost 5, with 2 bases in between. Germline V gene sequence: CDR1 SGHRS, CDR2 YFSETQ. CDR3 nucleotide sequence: TGCGCCAGCAGCTTTCATCAGCCCCAGCATTTT. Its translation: CASSFHQPQHF.

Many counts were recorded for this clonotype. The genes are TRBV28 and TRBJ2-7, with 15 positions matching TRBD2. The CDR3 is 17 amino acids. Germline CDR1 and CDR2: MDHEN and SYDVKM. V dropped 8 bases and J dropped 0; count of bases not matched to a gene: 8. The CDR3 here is CASRTGGLAGGSYEQYF. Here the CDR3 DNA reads TGTGCCAGCCGCACAGGGGGACTAGCGGGAGGCTCCTACGAGCAGTACTTC. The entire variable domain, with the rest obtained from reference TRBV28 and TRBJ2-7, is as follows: DVKVTQSSRYLVKRTGEKVFLECVQDMDHENMFWYRQDPGLGLRLIYFSYDVKMKEKGDIPEGYSVSREKKERFSLILESASTNQTSMYLCASRTGGLAGGSYEQYFGPGTRLTVT.

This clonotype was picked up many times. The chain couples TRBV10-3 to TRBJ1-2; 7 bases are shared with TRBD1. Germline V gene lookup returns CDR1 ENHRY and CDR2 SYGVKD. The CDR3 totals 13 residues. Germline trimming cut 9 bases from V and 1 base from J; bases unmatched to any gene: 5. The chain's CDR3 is CAIRQGRNYGYTF. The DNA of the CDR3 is TGTGCCATTCGACAGGGCCGTAACTATGGCTACACCTTC.

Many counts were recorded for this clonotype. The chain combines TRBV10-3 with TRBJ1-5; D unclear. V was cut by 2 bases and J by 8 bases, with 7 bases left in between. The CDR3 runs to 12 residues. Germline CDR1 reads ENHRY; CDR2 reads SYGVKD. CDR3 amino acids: CAISEPGEPQHF. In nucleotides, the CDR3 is TGTGCCATCAGTGAGCCCGGGGAGCCCCAGCATTTT.

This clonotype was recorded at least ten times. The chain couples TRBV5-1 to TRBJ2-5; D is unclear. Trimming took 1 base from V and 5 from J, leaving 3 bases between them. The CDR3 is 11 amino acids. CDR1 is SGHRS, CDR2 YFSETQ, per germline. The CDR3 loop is CASSLKETQYF. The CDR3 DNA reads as TGCGCCAGCAGCTTGAAGGAGACCCAGTACTTC. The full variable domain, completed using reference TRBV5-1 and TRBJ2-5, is KAGVTQTPRYLIKTRGQQVTLSCSPISGHRSVSWYQQTPGQGLQFLFEYFSETQRNKGNFPGRFSGRQFSNSRSEMNVSTLELGDSALYLCASSLKETQYFGPGTRLLVL.